The 16 T cell receptor beta chains given below trace back to one sample, sequenced in a study of blood T cells in healthy people across ages (dated by TCRdb to 2014 to 2015). The library was obtained by 5' RACE. TCRdb lists the instrument as Illumina HiSeq 2500. A second about 6 to 11 cycle PCR used a sample-barcoded 5' primer and a J-beta primer mix. TCRdb reworked the public reads: Q25 trimming with fastp, MiXCR clone assembly, productive beta chains retained. CDR3 protein duplicates are merged, each entry listing the most common genes and DNA. The sample contains about 900,000 distinct CDR3 sequences, under 50% of them found a single time. The ten largest clones add up to over 10% of the sample. Material for sequencing was blood. These receptors were taken from a man in his thirties or forties in good health.

On this clonotype itself: One end of the junction is discordant with germline, which a read error may explain. The V and J genes are TRBV20-1 and TRBJ2-4; 9 bases line up with TRBD2. The end of the DNA is better explained by TRBJ2-5, so the J call may be wrong. The CDR3 totals 16 residues. From germline, CDR1 is DFQATT and CDR2 SNEGSKA (reference sequence). The CDR3 DNA is TGCAGTGTTAGAGATCGGGCGGGACTAGCCGCAGAGACCCAGTACTTC. It codes for CSVRDRAGLAAETQYF.

The chain couples TRBV25-1 to TRBJ2-5, with D possibly TRBD2 on 5 matching bases. Trimming stripped 3 bases from V and 1 base from J, with 15 bases between. The CDR3 runs 16 residues. Germline V gene lookup returns CDR1 MGHDK and CDR2 SYGVNS. The CDR3: CASSDYTRGSQETQYF. The CDR3 region has the DNA TGTGCCAGCAGTGACTACACCCGGGGAAGCCAAGAGACCCAGTACTTC.

At least ten counts were recorded for this clonotype. The V and J genes are TRBV4-2 and TRBJ2-3; the match to TRBD2 covers 12 bases. The CDR3 runs to 18 residues. CDR1 and CDR2 (germline): LGHNA, YNFKEQ. With V trimmed by 0 bases and J by 6 bases, 10 bases remained unmatched. The CDR3 loop reads CASSQDSPSGGAEDTQYF. The CDR3 nucleotides are TGTGCCAGCAGCCAAGATTCGCCTAGCGGGGGGGCCGAGGATACGCAGTATTTT.

As regards this clonotype: A read error is possible here, since a much larger clone lies one base away. The rearrangement joins TRBV12-3 or TRBV12-4 to TRBJ1-2, with a weak D call TRBD1 (5 bases). The ends were cut back, 6 bases at V and 7 bases at J, with 15 bases in the middle. This CDR3 is 13 amino acids long. The CDR3 sequence is CASRRAGMRGYTF. DNA for the CDR3: TGTGCCAGCAGACGGGCAGGGATGCGTGGCTACACCTTC.

The gene calls are TRBV6-5 and TRBJ2-3; D might be TRBD1 or TRBD2, each matching 5 bases. The germline gives CDR1 MNHEY, CDR2 SVGAGI. The V end was cut by 0 bases, the J end by 2 bases, with 12 bases between. The CDR3 is 16 amino acids. The CDR3 loop reads CASSYSRGTDTDTQYF. In DNA, the CDR3 is TGTGCCAGCAGTTACTCGAGGGGTACGGACACAGATACGCAGTATTTT.

This chain connects TRBV3-1 to TRBJ2-1; 10 nucleotides line up with TRBD2. The germline V gene encodes CDR1 LGHDT and CDR2 YNNKEL (reference sequence). V lost 1 base to trimming and J lost 3 bases; unmatched junction nucleotides: 6. The CDR3 extends over 17 amino acids. The CDR3 loop is CASSQATGLAIYNEQFF. The CDR3 DNA follows: TGTGCCAGCAGCCAAGCCACGGGACTAGCGATCTACAATGAGCAGTTCTTC.

V usage is TRBV5-1 and J usage is TRBJ2-1; D uncertain. The CDR3 consists of 14 residues. CDR1 is SGHRS and CDR2 is YFSETQ in the germline V gene. V was trimmed by 4 bases and J by 2 bases, leaving 10 bases between them. CDR3 sequence: CASSPLGTYNEQFF. The CDR3 coding sequence is TGCGCCAGCAGCCCCCTCGGAACCTACAATGAGCAGTTCTTC. The full variable domain, in which reference TRBV5-1 and TRBJ2-1 provide the parts outside the CDR3, is KAGVTQTPRYLIKTRGQQVTLSCSPISGHRSVSWYQQTPGQGLQFLFEYFSETQRNKGNFPGRFSGRQFSNSRSEMNVSTLELGDSALYLCASSPLGTYNEQFFGPGTRLTVL.

This chain links TRBV10-3 with TRBJ1-1, with 8 bases aligning to TRBD1. CDR3 length: 14 amino acids. Germline lookup yields CDR1 ENHRY and CDR2 SYGVKD. V trimming: 10 bases; J trimming: 3 bases; junction bases outside the gene matches: 10. CDR3 in DNA: TGTGCCACCTCGGGAGCAGGGGGCCACACTGAAGCTTTCTTT. Protein: CATSGAGGHTEAFF.

The chain employs TRBV20-1 and TRBJ2-1; possible D gene TRBD2, 5 bases. The DNA end is a closer match to TRBJ2-7, so the J assignment may be wrong. The V gene's germline CDR1 is DFQATT and CDR2 SNEGSKA (reference sequence). The CDR3 loop spans 13 amino acids. Here the CDR3 reads CSARDPTGNEQYF. CDR3 DNA: TGCAGTGCTAGAGATCCAACGGGGAATGAGCAGTACTTC.

This chain uses TRBV12-3 or TRBV12-4 with TRBJ1-4, with a weak D call TRBD1 (5 bases). Trimming cost V 4 bases and J 8 bases, with 8 bases left between them. This CDR3 region has 12 residues. The CDR3 DNA reads as TGTGCCAGCAGTTGGGGCGGAGAAAAACTGTTTTTT. This codes for CASSWGGEKLFF.

The V and J genes are TRBV29-1 and TRBJ2-4; D perhaps matches TRBD2 (6 bases). The J call may be mistaken, given a closer DNA end match to TRBJ2-7. This CDR3 contains 13 residues. Germline V gene lookup returns CDR1 SQVTM and CDR2 ANQGSEA. The CDR3 here is CSVVGDSTYEQYF. For the CDR3, the DNA is TGCAGCGTTGTTGGGGACTCGACTTACGAGCAGTACTTC.

The CDR3 DNA sequence: TGCGCCAGCAGCCAAGCTTTAGGGACCATGAACACTGAAGCTTTCTTT. This encodes CASSQALGTMNTEAFF. This sequence joins TRBV4-1 and TRBJ1-1, with D tentatively TRBD1 (5 bases). Germline values: CDR1 MGHRA, CDR2 YSYEKL. This CDR3 region has 16 residues. V gave up 1 base and J gave up 0 bases, with 12 bases separating them.

The chain employs TRBV4-1 and TRBJ2-1; D perhaps matches TRBD2 (5 bases). Germline values: CDR1 MGHRA, CDR2 YSYEKL. This CDR3 comprises 13 residues. The germline V and J ends were trimmed by 0 bases and 9 bases, with 9 bases remaining between them. CDR3 DNA sequence: TGCGCCAGCAGCCAAGATAGGGCGGGTGAGCAGTTCTTC. This encodes CASSQDRAGEQFF.

The chain recombines TRBV27 with TRBJ2-5; 8 bases line up with TRBD1. V lost 6 bases and J lost 11; bases outside the gene matches: 14. Germline assignment: CDR1 MNHEY and CDR2 SMNVEV (reference sequence). This CDR3 has 14 amino acids. The DNA for the CDR3 is TGTGCCAGCAGCCCCCGGACAGGGTATGAAGAGCAGTACTTC. Protein: CASSPRTGYEEQYF.

The V gene is TRBV30, the J gene TRBJ1-1; D ambiguous. The germline V gene encodes CDR1 GTSNPN and CDR2 SVGIG (reference sequence). Trimming removed 0 bases at V and 4 bases at J, with 12 bases between. CDR3 length: 14 amino acids. The CDR3 nucleotides read TGTGCCTGGAGTGTAACAGAGTACGCCACTGAAGCTTTCTTT. It codes for CAWSVTEYATEAFF. Filled out from reference TRBV30 and TRBJ1-1, the complete variable domain reads SQTIHQWPATLVQPVGSPLSLECTVEGTSNPNLYWYRQAAGRGLQLLFYSVGIGQISSEVPQNLSASRPQDRQFILSSKKLLLSDSGFYLCAWSVTEYATEAFFGQGTRLTVV.

This clonotype was recorded at least ten times. The V and J genes are TRBV7-6 and TRBJ1-2; 9 bases fit TRBD1. The CDR3 spans 15 residues. In germline, CDR1 is SGHVS, CDR2 FNYEAQ. V lost 5 bases, J lost 5 bases, and 9 bases stayed unmatched. The CDR3 DNA reads as TGTGCCAGCAGCGGAGGGACAGGGCCTTCTTATGGCTACACCTTC. It yields the protein CASSGGTGPSYGYTF.